Below are 19 T cell receptor beta chains sequenced from a single sample in a study of regulatory T cells in long-lasting Graves disease (dated by TCRdb to the early 2020s). The library was obtained by multiplex PCR. The sequencer was an Illumina HiSeq 4000. CDR3 regions were amplified by Arm-PCR with iRepertoire HTBI primers to construct TCR beta libraries. The public reads were quality trimmed at Q25 with fastp and then assembled into clones with MiXCR by TCRdb, keeping productive beta chains. Identical CDR3 proteins give one entry, which carries the most common genes and DNA. This sample is represented by around 420,000 distinct CDR3 sequences; around 15% of them were singletons. 22% of the sample lies in the top ten. Per the publication, the time point label means: newly diagnosed GD, antithyroid drugs for less than 3 months. For both TCR sequencing and RNA sequencing, RNA was extracted from PBMCs using TRIzol.

The sequences come from peripheral blood mononuclear cells (PBMCs), collected at new diagnosis, from a patient treated with antithyroid drugs. The source is a female donor with Graves disease.

The table lists this clonotype with many counts. The chain has TRBV27 and TRBJ1-1; D possibly corresponds to TRBD1 (5 bases). The CDR3 extends over 15 amino acids. The germline CDR1 and CDR2 sequences are MNHEY and SMNVEV (reference sequence). V lost 7 bases and J 0 bases, leaving 15 bases between the germline ends. CDR3 in DNA: TGTGCCAGCAACGGGGGACCGGGATTGAACACTGAAGCTTTCTTT. Translated: CASNGGPGLNTEAFF.

This clonotype was found a few times. The rearrangement joins TRBV27 to TRBJ1-4; a weak D match, TRBD1 (5 bases). Germline CDR1 is MNHEY and CDR2 is SMNVEV (reference sequence). Trimming removed 1 base from V and 0 bases from J, with 6 bases in between. This CDR3 is 15 amino acids long. The CDR3 loop reads CASSLWGATNEKLFF. Here the CDR3 DNA reads TGTGCCAGCAGTTTATGGGGGGCAACTAATGAAAAACTGTTTTTT. The variable domain in full, with the rest retrieved from reference TRBV27 and TRBJ1-4, is EAQVTQNPRYLITVTGKKLTVTCSQNMNHEYMSWYRQDPGLGLRQIYYSMNVEVTDKGDVPEGYKVSRKEKRNFPLILESPSPNQTSLYFCASSLWGATNEKLFFGSGTQLSVL.

V usage is TRBV12-3 or TRBV12-4 and J usage is TRBJ1-1; D might be TRBD1 (5 bases). Trimming took 6 bases from V and 1 from J, leaving 15 bases between them. The CDR3 sequence is 15 residues long. The CDR3 is CASRIVSGTNTEAFF. In DNA, the CDR3 is TGTGCCAGCAGAATTGTTTCCGGGACGAACACTGAAGCTTTCTTT.

This clonotype was seen a few times. The chain uses TRBV20-1 and TRBJ1-5, with 7 nucleotides matching TRBD1. This CDR3 comprises 17 residues. Germline V lookup: CDR1 DFQATT, CDR2 SNEGSKA (reference sequence). V lost 1 base and J lost 0; bases outside the gene matches: 9. The CDR3 spells CSARVNLGQSSNQPQHF. CDR3 coding DNA: TGCAGTGCTAGAGTAAATTTGGGACAGTCTAGCAATCAGCCCCAGCATTTT.

This clonotype was found many times. The chain couples TRBV7-9 to TRBJ2-7; no reliable D call. The CDR3 totals 12 residues. Trimming removed 1 base from V and 12 bases from J, with 13 bases in between. The germline V gene has CDR1 SEHNR and CDR2 FQNEAQ (reference sequence). The CDR3 spells CASSLGARETYF. CDR3 nucleotides: TGTGCCAGCAGCTTAGGTGCGCGAGAAACGTACTTC.

The sample holds a few counts of this clonotype. Given a much more abundant clone one base away, this may be a read error. This chain uses TRBV7-9 with TRBJ1-1; no clear D. The length of the CDR3 is 11 residues. Germline V gene data show CDR1 as SEHNR and CDR2 as FQNEAQ (reference sequence). The ends were cut back, 5 bases at V and 1 base at J, with 2 bases in the middle. CDR3 sequence (DNA): TGTGCCAGCAGCGCGAACACTGAAGCTTTCTTT. Encoded protein: CASSANTEAFF. Full variable domain (outside the CDR3, taken from reference TRBV7-9 and TRBJ1-1): DTGVSQNPRHKITKRGQNVTFRCDPISEHNRLYWYRQTLGQGPEFLTYFQNEAQLEKSRLLSDRFSAERPKGSFSTLEIQRTEQGDSAMYLCASSANTEAFFGQGTRLTVV.

This clonotype appeared many times. This chain joins TRBV27 and TRBJ2-2; D unclear. CDR1 and CDR2 (germline): MNHEY, SMNVEV (reference sequence). Between the trimmed V and J ends, which lost 8 bases and 4 bases, there was a span of 8 bases. The CDR3 sequence is 12 residues long. CDR3 nucleotide sequence: TGTGCCAGCGTGTCGGTCACCGGGGAGCTGTTTTTT. This sequence encodes CASVSVTGELFF.

This clonotype was counted between two and nine times. The junction and the germline gene differ at one end; a read error may be behind it. This rearrangement joins TRBV7-9 to TRBJ2-7; TRBD1 agrees at 12 bases. This CDR3 is built from 16 residues. Germline V gives CDR1 SEHNR, CDR2 FQNEAQ (reference sequence). The CDR3 region is CVSNPPGTGGFYEQYF. In nucleotides, the CDR3 is TGTGTCAGCAACCCCCCGGGGACAGGGGGCTTCTACGAGCAGTACTTC. The variable domain in full, completed from reference TRBV7-9 and TRBJ2-7, reads DTGVSQNPRHKITKRGQNVTFRCDPISEHNRLYWYRQTLGQGPEFLTYFQNEAQLEKSRLLSDRFSAERPKGSFSTLEIQRTEQGDSAMYLCVSNPPGTGGFYEQYFGPGTRLTVT.

The table lists this clonotype with a count of one. A much larger clone lies one base from this, so it may be a read error. The gene calls are TRBV7-9 and TRBJ1-5, with no clear D. There are 16 residues in the CDR3. Germline V gene lookup returns CDR1 SEHNR and CDR2 FQNEAQ (reference sequence). DNA for the CDR3: TGTGCCAGCAGCTTATCCGTTGTGACTAGCAGTCAGCCCCAGCATTTT. Translated: CASSLSVVTSSQPQHF.

This clonotype was counted ten times or more. V usage is TRBV20-1 and J usage is TRBJ2-7; D unresolved. Germline assignment: CDR1 DFQATT and CDR2 SNEGSKA (reference sequence). This CDR3 region has 15 residues. V lost 6 bases and J 0 bases, leaving 18 bases between the germline ends. The CDR3 DNA reads as TGCAGTGCCCATCGGCCCCGAAAAAGCTCCTACGAGCAGTACTTC. This sequence encodes CSAHRPRKSSYEQYF.

As concerns this clonotype: A much more abundant neighbour one base away suggests this may be a read error. V gene TRBV12-3 or TRBV12-4 combines with J gene TRBJ1-1; 10 bases line up with TRBD1. The CDR3 is 14 residues long. The trim removed 6 bases at V and 6 bases at J, leaving 7 bases unmatched. CDR3 sequence reads: CASSRGTGVSEAFF. The CDR3 DNA follows: TGTGCCAGCAGCCGCGGGACAGGGGTGTCTGAAGCTTTCTTT.

This clonotype showed up many times. The V call is TRBV2, the J call TRBJ1-1, with TRBD1 matching 11 bases. CDR1 and CDR2 from the germline V gene are SNHLY and FYNNEI. The CDR3 has 14 residues. With 7 bases clipped from V and 5 bases from J, the junction kept 6 bases outside the gene matches. CDR3 sequence (DNA): TGTGCCAGCAAGTTAGGGACAGGGGGTACTGAAGCTTTCTTT. Translated: CASKLGTGGTEAFF.

Note on this clonotype: A read error may explain this, as a much larger clone is one base away. The V call is TRBV7-9, the J call TRBJ2-7, with 11 bases that match TRBD1. This CDR3 is built from 16 residues. The junction had 18 bases not matched to a gene; V was cut back by 5 bases and J by 12 bases. Germline values: CDR1 SEHNR, CDR2 FQNEAQ (reference sequence). The CDR3 region is CASSPQPGQGVPLPYF. The CDR3 coding sequence is TGTGCCAGCAGCCCACAACCGGGACAGGGGGTCCCATTGCCGTACTTC.

This clonotype was seen only once. The V and J genes are TRBV30 and TRBJ2-7; possibly TRBD1 for D (5 bases). The CDR3 length is 12 residues. Germline values: CDR1 GTSNPN, CDR2 SVGIG (reference sequence). V was trimmed by 5 bases and J by 5 bases, leaving 13 bases between them. CDR3 DNA: TGTGCCTGGGGTGGGGCGTCAGACGAGCAGTACTTC. It specifies CAWGGASDEQYF.

This clonotype counts as medium-sized. The V call is TRBV12-3 or TRBV12-4, the J call TRBJ2-3; 10 nucleotides align to TRBD2. With V trimmed by 5 bases and J by 2 bases, 7 bases remained unmatched. The CDR3 loop spans 16 amino acids. The CDR3 region is CASSGLLAGNTDTQYF. CDR3 bases: TGTGCCAGCAGTGGATTACTAGCGGGGAACACAGATACGCAGTATTTT.

On this clonotype itself: It is likely a read error, because the conserved phenylalanine at the end of the CDR3 is missing. This chain joins TRBV12-3 or TRBV12-4 and TRBJ2-3, with unresolved D. V was shortened by 5 bases and J by 4 bases, with 7 bases between the two germline ends. CDR3 size: 12 residues. CDR3 protein: CASSPSPDTQYC. CDR3 DNA: TGTGCCAGCAGTCCCAGTCCAGATACGCAGTATTGT.

The rearrangement joins TRBV10-3 to TRBJ1-3; 7 bases map to TRBD1. Trimming removed 7 bases from V and 3 bases from J; junction bases left unmatched: 6. Germline V CDR1 and CDR2: ENHRY, SYGVKD. This CDR3 region has 14 residues. Here the CDR3 reads CAIMTGTIGNTIYF. CDR3 DNA sequence: TGTGCCATCATGACAGGGACCATTGGAAACACCATATATTTT.

V is TRBV19 and J is TRBJ1-2; D call uncertain. Germline lookup yields CDR1 LNHDA and CDR2 SQIVND (reference sequence). CDR3 size: 14 residues. V shed 1 base and J shed 4 bases, with 10 bases lying between them. The chain's CDR3 is CASSIADGSYGYTF. The CDR3, as DNA: TGTGCCAGTAGTATAGCAGACGGAAGCTATGGCTACACCTTC. The full variable domain, with the rest looked up from reference TRBV19 and TRBJ1-2, is DGGITQSPKYLFRKEGQNVTLSCEQNLNHDAMYWYRQDPGQGLRLIYYSQIVNDFQKGDIAEGYSVSREKKESFPLTVTSAQKNPTAFYLCASSIADGSYGYTFGSGTRLTVV.

This clonotype was observed at least ten times. V gene TRBV7-2 combines with J gene TRBJ2-7, with unresolved D. Trimming took 4 bases from V and 2 from J, leaving 21 bases between them. The CDR3 sequence is 17 residues long. Germline V CDR1 and CDR2: SGHTA, FQGNSA. CDR3 loop: CASSSPLKGRIAYEQYF. The CDR3 DNA is TGTGCCAGCAGCTCCCCTCTTAAGGGCAGGATTGCCTACGAGCAGTACTTC.